Listed below are T cell receptor beta chains from one sample, sequenced in a study of graft-versus-host responses after intestinal transplantation. Sequencing used immunoSEQ multiplex PCR; TCRdb keeps in-frame clones, though not all of them. The sample contains roughly 9,000 clones, 31% of which appear only once. The starting material was alloreactive CD4+ T cells from a mixed lymphocyte reaction culture, obtained before intestinal transplant. All receptors come from a human patient who received an intestinal transplant. Both conserved end residues are part of each CDR3. D genes are given only for firm matches. Clone size, where shown, is once, few, many, or a class for clones that have expanded.

>16|TRBV15|TRBJ1-3|.|medium-sized
CATSRERVYSGNTIYF
TGTGCCACCAGCAGAGAACGGGTTTACTCTGGAAACACCATATATTTT
>16|TRBV5-1|TRBJ2-1|TRBD2|few
CASSLGGTSRVNEQFF
TGCGCCAGCAGCTTGGGGGGGACTAGTAGGGTCAATGAGCAGTTCTTC
>15|TRBV5-1|TRBJ2-1|TRBD2|once
CASSLVGTSLGEQFF
TGCGCCAGCAGCTTGGTAGGGACTAGTTTGGGTGAGCAGTTCTTC
>13|TRBV9|TRBJ1-2|.|few
CASSVAVNYGYTF
TGTGCCAGCAGCGTAGCGGTGAACTATGGCTACACCTTC
>14|TRBV6-5|TRBJ2-3|TRBD1|once
CASRWDRDTDTQYF
TGTGCCAGCAGGTGGGACAGAGACACAGATACGCAGTATTTT
>14|TRBV6-1|TRBJ2-3|TRBD2|few
CASSRGRVTDTQYF
TGTGCCAGCAGTCGTGGGAGGGTCACAGATACGCAGTATTTT
>16|TRBV12-2|TRBJ2-6|.|.
CASRRDRAVGANVLTF
TGTGCAAGTCGCAGAGACAGGGCGGTGGGGGCCAACGTCCTGACTTTC
>13|TRBV6-5|TRBJ2-1|.|.
CASTLVPSVEQFF
TGTGCCAGCACCCTAGTGCCTTCGGTGGAGCAGTTCTTC
>13|TRBV19|TRBJ2-1|.|.
CASSGRRYNEQFF
TGTGCCAGTAGTGGGCGACGGTACAATGAGCAGTTCTTC
>16|TRBV4-1|TRBJ1-5|TRBD1|few
CASSQGQGARNQPQHF
TGCGCCAGCAGCCAAGGACAGGGGGCGCGGAATCAGCCCCAGCATTTT
>18|TRBV5-6|TRBJ1-1|.|few
CASSLTRHGWSLNTEAFF
TGTGCCAGCAGCTTGACGAGACACGGCTGGTCGTTGAACACTGAAGCTTTCTTT
>13|TRBV2|TRBJ2-3|TRBD2|.
CTDWGGLTDTQYF
TGTACGGACTGGGGGGGACTCACAGATACGCAGTATTTT
>14|TRBV7-8|TRBJ2-5|.|.
CASSLVAPQETQYF
TGTGCCAGCAGCTTAGTAGCTCCCCAAGAGACCCAGTACTTC
>15|TRBV5-4|TRBJ1-5|.|few
CASSQDLAGLQPQHF
TGTGCCAGCAGCCAAGATCTTGCAGGGCTGCAGCCCCAGCATTTT
>16|TRBV18|TRBJ2-2|.|once
CASSPQVPTTTGELFF
TGTGCCAGCTCACCACAGGTCCCTACTACCACCGGGGAGCTGTTTTTT
>18|TRBV21-1|TRBJ1-1|.|.
CASSKCPDSSFYHTEAFF
TGTGCCAGCAGCAAATGTCCGGACAGCTCTTTTTACCACACTGAAGCTTTCTTT
>16|TRBV2|TRBJ2-1|TRBD2|.
CASSEAGLAAANEQFF
TGTGCCAGCAGTGAAGCGGGACTAGCGGCGGCCAATGAGCAGTTCTTC
>15|TRBV5-8|TRBJ1-6|.|.
CASSLVDSYNSPLHF
TGTGCCAGCAGCTTGGTCGACAGCTATAATTCACCCCTCCACTTT
>15|TRBV18|TRBJ1-2|.|medium-sized
CASSPLATGAYGYTF
TGTGCCAGCTCACCACTGGCGACAGGAGCTTATGGCTACACCTTC
>15|TRBV7-9|TRBJ1-4|TRBD1|.
CASSRQGLTNEKLFF
TGTGCCAGCAGCCGACAGGGGCTCACTAATGAAAAACTGTTTTTT
>14|TRBV27|TRBJ2-2|TRBD1|.
CASSLFRGSGELFF
TGTGCCAGCAGTTTATTCAGGGGGTCCGGGGAGCTGTTTTTT
>15|TRBV6-1|TRBJ2-7|TRBD2|few
CASRGRGALSYEQYF
TGTGCCAGCAGGGGGCGGGGGGCCTTGTCCTACGAGCAGTACTTC
>15|TRBV2|TRBJ2-3|.|medium-sized
CASSDQGSSTDTQYF
TGTGCCAGCAGTGATCAGGGCTCTAGCACAGATACGCAGTATTTT
>16|TRBV5-4|TRBJ2-2|.|few
CASNGGGGRSTGELFF
TGTGCCAGCAATGGTGGGGGGGGGCGCTCCACCGGGGAGCTGTTTTTT
>16|TRBV5-1|TRBJ2-5|TRBD2|once
CASSLGIAGGQETQYF
TGCGCCAGCAGCTTGGGAATAGCGGGGGGGCAAGAGACCCAGTACTTC